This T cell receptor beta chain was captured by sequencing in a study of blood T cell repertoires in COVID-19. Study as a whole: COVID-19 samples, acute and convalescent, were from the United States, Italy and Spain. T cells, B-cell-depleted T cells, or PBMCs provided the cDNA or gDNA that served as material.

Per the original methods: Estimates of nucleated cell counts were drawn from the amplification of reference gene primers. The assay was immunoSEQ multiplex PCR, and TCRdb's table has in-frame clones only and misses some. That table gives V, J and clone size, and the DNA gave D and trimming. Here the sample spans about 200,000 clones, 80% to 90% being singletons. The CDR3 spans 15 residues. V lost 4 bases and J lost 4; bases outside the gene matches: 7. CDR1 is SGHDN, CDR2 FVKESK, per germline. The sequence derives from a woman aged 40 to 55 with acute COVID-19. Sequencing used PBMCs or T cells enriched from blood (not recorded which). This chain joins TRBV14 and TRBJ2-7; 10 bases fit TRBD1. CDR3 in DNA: TGTGCCAGCAGCCCCTTAAGGGGACAGGGGTACGAGCAGTACTTC. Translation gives CASSPLRGQGYEQYF.